This record concerns one TCR beta chain sequence. Depth targeted 1 in 200,000 to 1 in 1 million T cells, averaging roughly 9.7x coverage per clonotype. Libraries were prepared by immunoSEQ multiplex PCR; TCRdb keeps only in-frame clonotypes and omits some of them. This sample carries more than 50,000 clones, around 60% of them seen once, and the ten largest clones take around 15%. The TCR beta libraries used 2 to 2.5 micrograms of genomic DNA that came from cryopreserved PBMCs. Unmatched junction bases numbered 5, after V lost 4 bases and J lost 4 bases. Looked up from germline, CDR1 is LNHDA and CDR2 is SQIVND (reference sequence). The CDR3 is made up of 15 amino acids. These data belong to a study of cytotoxic CD8 clonotypes in ibrutinib-treated CLL.

The gene calls are TRBV19 and TRBJ2-2; 8 positions match TRBD2. The source is a human donor with chronic lymphocytic leukemia. This material consisted of PBMCs, taken after 12 months of ibrutinib treatment. DNA of the CDR3: TGTGCCAGTAGTACCGGACTAGCAGGCACCGGGGAGCTGTTTTTT. Translating it yields CASSTGLAGTGELFF.